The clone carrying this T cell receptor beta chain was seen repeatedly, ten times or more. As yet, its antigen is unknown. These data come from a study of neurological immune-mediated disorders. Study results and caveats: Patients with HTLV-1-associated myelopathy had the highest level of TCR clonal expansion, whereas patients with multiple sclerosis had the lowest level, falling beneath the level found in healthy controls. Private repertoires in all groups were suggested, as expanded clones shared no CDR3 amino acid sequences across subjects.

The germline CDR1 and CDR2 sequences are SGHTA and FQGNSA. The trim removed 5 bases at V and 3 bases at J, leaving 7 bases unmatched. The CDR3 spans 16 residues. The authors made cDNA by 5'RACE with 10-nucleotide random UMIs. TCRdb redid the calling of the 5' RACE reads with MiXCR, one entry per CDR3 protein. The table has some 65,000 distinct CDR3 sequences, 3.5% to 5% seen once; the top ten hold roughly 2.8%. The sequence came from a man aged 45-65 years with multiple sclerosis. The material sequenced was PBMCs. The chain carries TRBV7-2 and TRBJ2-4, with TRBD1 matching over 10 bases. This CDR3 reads CASSRDRGRSKNIQYF. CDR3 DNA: TGTGCCAGCAGCCGGGACAGGGGTCGGAGCAAAAACATTCAGTACTTC.